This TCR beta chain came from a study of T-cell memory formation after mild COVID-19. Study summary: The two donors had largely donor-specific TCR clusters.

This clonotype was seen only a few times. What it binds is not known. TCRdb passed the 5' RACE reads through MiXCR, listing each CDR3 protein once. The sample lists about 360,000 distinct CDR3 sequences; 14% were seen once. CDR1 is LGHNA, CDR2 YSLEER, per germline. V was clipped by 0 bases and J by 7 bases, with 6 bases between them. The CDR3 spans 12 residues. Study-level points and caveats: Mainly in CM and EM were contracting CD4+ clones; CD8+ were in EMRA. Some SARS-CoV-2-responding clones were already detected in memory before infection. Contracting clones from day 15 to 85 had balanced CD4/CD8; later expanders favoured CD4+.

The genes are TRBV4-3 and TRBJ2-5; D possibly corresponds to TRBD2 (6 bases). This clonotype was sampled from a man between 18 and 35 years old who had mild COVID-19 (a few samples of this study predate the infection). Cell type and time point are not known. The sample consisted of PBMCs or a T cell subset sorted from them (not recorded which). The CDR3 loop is CASSQERGTQYF. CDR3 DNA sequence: TGCGCCAGCAGCCAAGAGCGGGGGACCCAGTACTTC.